One and the same sample provided the 16 T cell receptor beta chains below, sequenced in a study of blood T cell repertoires in COVID-19. Here immunoSEQ multiplex PCR was the method, and the copy in TCRdb shows in-frame clones only, minus some. The sample has about 310,000 clones, about 89% seen once. The sequenced sample was peripheral blood. Receptors were obtained from a woman aged 45 to 65 who had recovered from COVID-19.

This chain links TRBV6-5 with TRBJ2-3; 12 nucleotides agree with TRBD1. Germline V gene data show CDR1 as MNHEY and CDR2 as SVGAGI. V shed 10 bases, J shed 4 bases, and the junction held 6 bases outside the gene matches. The CDR3 has 14 residues. CDR3 bases: TGTGCCACCGGGGACAGGGGGCTGGCAGATACGCAGTATTTT. Residues: CATGDRGLADTQYF.

The chain couples TRBV19 to TRBJ1-2, with 7 bases lining up with TRBD1. CDR3 length: 14 amino acids. The V gene end was trimmed by 2 bases and the J gene end by 6 bases; junction bases not matched to a gene: 6. CDR1 and CDR2 from the germline V gene are LNHDA and SQIVND (reference sequence). The CDR3 protein is CASSIIGGEDGYTF. As DNA, the CDR3 is TGTGCCAGTAGTATAATAGGGGGCGAGGATGGCTACACCTTC.

The V call is TRBV30, the J call TRBJ1-2, with a tentative D call TRBD1 (6 bases). Germline values: CDR1 GTSNPN, CDR2 SVGIG (reference sequence). V was pared by 5 bases and J by 4 bases, with 11 bases between. CDR3 length: 12 amino acids. The CDR3 DNA reads TGTGCCTGGGGGGGGGCCTTCTATGGCTACACCTTC. Translation: CAWGGAFYGYTF.

In DNA, the CDR3 is TGTGCCAGCAGTGAAGCGGGGAGGGGGAACTATGGCTACACCTTC. Translated, it gives CASSEAGRGNYGYTF. The chain recombines TRBV2 with TRBJ1-2; the D gene is possibly TRBD1 (6 bases). The CDR3 has 15 amino acids. Germline-derived CDR1 and CDR2 are SNHLY and FYNNEI. Trimming cost V 0 bases and J 2 bases, with 10 bases left between them.

The chain combines TRBV27 with TRBJ2-1; 13 bases agree with TRBD2. This CDR3 has 14 amino acids. Trimming took 6 bases from V and 8 from J; bases not matched to a gene: 4. Germline assignment: CDR1 MNHEY and CDR2 SMNVEV (reference sequence). This chain's CDR3 is CASSSLAGGHEQFF. Written as DNA, the CDR3 is TGTGCCAGCAGCTCACTAGCGGGGGGGCATGAGCAGTTCTTC.

V is TRBV1 and J is TRBJ2-3; TRBD2 is the table's D call and was not checked against the DNA. TRBV1 is assigned pseudogene status. CDR3 size: 18 residues. The CDR3 nucleotides are TGCACCAGCAGCCAAGCGCAGATTAGCGGTTTTAGCACAGATACGCAGTATTTT. This encodes CTSSQAQISGFSTDTQYF.

The gene calls are TRBV3-1 (or the pseudogene TRBV3-2) and TRBJ2-2; D gene ambiguous. Trimming shortened V by 2 bases and J by 7 bases, and 5 bases separated the two germline ends. There are 12 residues in the CDR3. Germline CDR1 is LGHDT and CDR2 is YNNKEL (reference sequence). The CDR3 DNA reads as TGTGCCAGCAGCCAATTATACGGGGAGCTGTTTTTT. Its protein product is CASSQLYGELFF.

The J gene is TRBJ1-5, the V gene TRBV19; a weak D match, TRBD1 (5 bases). From germline, CDR1 is LNHDA and CDR2 SQIVND (reference sequence). The CDR3 loop spans 15 amino acids. Trimming shortened V by 3 bases and J by 6 bases, and 15 bases separated the two germline ends. The CDR3 DNA reads as TGTGCCAGTAGTATCAGACAGTCGCCGGGTCAGCCCCAGCATTTT. Protein: CASSIRQSPGQPQHF. Full variable domain (remainder filled in from reference TRBV19 and TRBJ1-5): DGGITQSPKYLFRKEGQNVTLSCEQNLNHDAMYWYRQDPGQGLRLIYYSQIVNDFQKGDIAEGYSVSREKKESFPLTVTSAQKNPTAFYLCASSIRQSPGQPQHFGDGTRLSIL.

The chain links TRBV5-1 to TRBJ2-5, with 10 bases identical to TRBD2. The CDR3 is 15 residues long. Trimming took 4 bases from V and 5 from J; bases not matched to a gene: 8. Per germline, CDR1 SGHRS and CDR2 YFSETQ. CDR3 protein: CASSRSGGARETQYF. The CDR3 DNA reads as TGCGCCAGCAGCCGAAGCGGGGGGGCCAGGGAGACCCAGTACTTC.

The chain combines TRBV18 with TRBJ1-1, with D tentatively TRBD1 (6 bases). The V gene lost 4 bases and the J gene lost 5 bases, with 17 bases spanning the gap. The germline V gene encodes CDR1 KGHSH and CDR2 LQKENI. This CDR3 contains 15 residues. The CDR3 sequence is CASSLNGGAGTEAFF. DNA of the CDR3: TGTGCCAGCTCACTCAACGGGGGGGCAGGGACTGAAGCTTTCTTT.

The J gene is TRBJ1-2, the V gene TRBV11-2; TRBD1 might be the D (5 bases). Trimming shortened V by 5 bases and J by 2 bases, and 9 bases separated the two germline ends. This CDR3 is 13 amino acids long. Germline V CDR1 and CDR2: SGHAT, FQNNGV. CDR3 region: CASSPTVNYGYTF. Here the CDR3 DNA reads TGTGCCAGCAGCCCGACAGTCAACTATGGCTACACCTTC.

There are a few counts of this clone. The V and J genes are TRBV3-1 (or the pseudogene TRBV3-2) and TRBJ2-3; D gene unclear. V gave up 5 bases and J gave up 2 bases, with 14 bases separating them. CDR1 LGHDT and CDR2 YNNKEL come from the germline V gene (reference sequence). The CDR3 spans 15 residues. CDR3 residues: CASSLDLGYTDTQYF. CDR3 sequence (DNA): TGTGCCAGCAGCTTAGATCTGGGCTACACAGATACGCAGTATTTT.

V gene TRBV11-2 combines with J gene TRBJ2-3; possibly TRBD2 for D (6 bases). V was cut by 5 bases and J by 8 bases, with 23 bases left in between. Germline V gene sequence: CDR1 SGHAT, CDR2 FQNNGV. The CDR3 is made up of 16 amino acids. The CDR3 coding sequence is TGTGCCAGCAGCGCTCCCTCACCAGGGAGGAACGGTACGCAGTATTTT. It encodes CASSAPSPGRNGTQYF.

The V gene is TRBV4-2, the J gene TRBJ1-1, with 7 nucleotides matching TRBD1. Germline trimming cut 0 bases from V and 12 bases from J; bases unmatched to any gene: 10. CDR3 length equals 14 residues. Per germline, CDR1 LGHNA and CDR2 YNFKEQ. The CDR3 region has the DNA TGTGCCAGCAGCCAAGAAGCGGAGAGACAGGGATCTTTCTTT. Translation: CASSQEAERQGSFF.

This clone was counted a few times. This chain joins TRBV5-1 and TRBJ2-3, with 8 bases fitting TRBD2. Germline loops: CDR1 SGHRS, CDR2 YFSETQ. Unmatched junction bases numbered 8, after V lost 8 bases and J lost 3 bases. The CDR3 extends over 14 amino acids. DNA of the CDR3: TGCGCCAGTAAGAGCGGGAGTCAGACAGATACGCAGTATTTT. It is translated as CASKSGSQTDTQYF.

As regards this clone: The sample carries other DNA sequences with the same CDR3. The CDR3 region is CATSRDRVYGYTF. In DNA form, the CDR3 reads TGTGCCACCAGCAGAGATCGGGTCTATGGCTACACCTTC. The chain employs TRBV15 and TRBJ1-2; D not resolved. Trimming removed 0 bases at V and 4 bases at J, with 6 bases between. CDR1 LNHNV and CDR2 YYDKDF come from the germline V gene (reference sequence). This CDR3 contains 13 residues.